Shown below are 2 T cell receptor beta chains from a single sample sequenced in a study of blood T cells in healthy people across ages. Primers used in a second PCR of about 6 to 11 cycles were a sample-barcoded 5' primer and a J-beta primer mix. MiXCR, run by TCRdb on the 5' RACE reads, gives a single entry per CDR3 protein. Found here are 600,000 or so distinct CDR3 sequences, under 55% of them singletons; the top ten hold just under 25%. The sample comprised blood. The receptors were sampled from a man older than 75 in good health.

CDR3: CASSLGPVVFTDTQYF. CDR3 DNA: TGCGCCAGCAGCTTGGGACCCGTGGTGTTCACAGATACGCAGTATTTT. The chain employs TRBV5-1 and TRBJ2-3; D unresolved. Germline V gives CDR1 SGHRS, CDR2 YFSETQ. The V end lost 0 bases, the J end lost 2 bases, and 13 bases lay between the germline ends. The CDR3 runs to 16 residues.

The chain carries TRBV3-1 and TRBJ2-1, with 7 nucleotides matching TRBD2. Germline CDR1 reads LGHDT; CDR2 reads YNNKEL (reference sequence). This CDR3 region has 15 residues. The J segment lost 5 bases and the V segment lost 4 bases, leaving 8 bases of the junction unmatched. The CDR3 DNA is TGTGCCAGCAGCCCCTCCTGGGGGAGGGACAATGAGCAGTTCTTC. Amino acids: CASSPSWGRDNEQFF.